A single sample is the source of the 15 T cell receptor beta chains below, sequenced in a study of blood T cell repertoires in COVID-19. Sequencing used immunoSEQ multiplex PCR; TCRdb keeps in-frame clones, though not all of them. In the table there are roughly 230,000 clones, roughly 91% of which are singletons. The material sequenced was peripheral blood. The source of these receptors is a man aged 25-45 years with COVID-19, enrolled during active disease.

The CDR3 coding sequence is TGTGCCAGCAGCCATGAAGGGAGGAGGGTAGCTTTCTTT. Translating gives CASSHEGRRVAFF. The V call is TRBV3-1 (or the pseudogene TRBV3-2), the J call TRBJ1-1; D gene unclear. CDR3 length: 13 residues. V lost 3 bases to trimming and J lost 10 bases, with 15 bases between them. The germline V gene has CDR1 LGHDT and CDR2 YNNKEL (reference sequence).

The rearrangement uses TRBV27 and TRBJ1-5, with 10 bases that match TRBD1. This CDR3 comprises 15 residues. V shed 10 bases and J 7 bases; nucleotides not matched to a gene: 13. Germline V CDR1 and CDR2: MNHEY, SMNVEV (reference sequence). The CDR3 region has the DNA TGTGCCACCTCAGCGTCGGACAGGGGGTACCAGCCCCAGCATTTT. Encoded protein: CATSASDRGYQPQHF.

This clone was seen just once. V is TRBV3-1 (or the pseudogene TRBV3-2) and J is TRBJ2-3; 10 bases match TRBD2. The CDR3 spans 16 residues. V lost 6 bases, J lost 2 bases, and 8 bases stayed unmatched. Looked up from germline, CDR1 is LGHDT and CDR2 is YNNKEL (reference sequence). In nucleotides, the CDR3 is TGTGCCAGCAGAAGGACTAGCGGAACGTACACAGATACGCAGTATTTT. Amino acid sequence: CASRRTSGTYTDTQYF.

The CDR3 protein is CASSWGQYDYGYTF. CDR3 nucleotide sequence: TGTGCCAGCAGCTGGGGACAGTACGACTATGGCTACACCTTC. The chain links TRBV5-5 to TRBJ1-2; 7 bases are shared with TRBD1. CDR1 and CDR2 from the germline V gene are SGHKS and YYEKEE (reference sequence). The CDR3 runs 14 residues. Trimming took 3 bases from V and 3 from J; bases not matched to a gene: 5.

CDR3 in amino acids: CASSRQETQYF. CDR3 nucleotide sequence: TGTGCCAGCAGTCGGCAAGAGACCCAGTACTTC. The chain links TRBV12-3 or TRBV12-4 to TRBJ2-5; D is undetermined. Trimming stripped 5 bases from V and 2 bases from J, with 3 bases between. The CDR3 has 11 amino acids.

The rearrangement uses TRBV29-1 and TRBJ2-1; 12 bases agree with TRBD2. Germline V CDR1 and CDR2: SQVTM, ANQGSEA. Germline trimming cut 6 bases from V and 6 bases from J; bases unmatched to any gene: 9. There are 15 residues in the CDR3. The DNA of the CDR3 is TGCAGCGTGCGAACTAGCGGGGGGCTGTCCAATGAGCAGTTCTTC. Its protein is CSVRTSGGLSNEQFF.

V is TRBV11-2 and J is TRBJ1-1; 7 bases are shared with TRBD1. The V gene's germline CDR1 is SGHAT and CDR2 FQNNGV. Trimming cost V 1 base and J 1 base; bases outside gene matches: 6. The CDR3 consists of 16 residues. The CDR3 DNA sequence: TGTGCCAGCAGCTTAGGGGGAACAGGGGAGAACACTGAAGCTTTCTTT. It is translated as CASSLGGTGENTEAFF.

The count of this clone is one. V and J are TRBV4-1 and TRBJ2-7; 13 nucleotides agree with TRBD2. Trimming cost V 2 bases and J 7 bases; bases outside gene matches: 8. The germline V gene encodes CDR1 MGHRA and CDR2 YSYEKL. This CDR3 has 16 amino acids. CDR3 in amino acids: CASSQRLAGGLWEQYF. CDR3 bases: TGCGCCAGCAGCCAACGACTAGCGGGGGGCTTGTGGGAGCAGTACTTC.

The chain links TRBV9 to TRBJ2-1, with 12 bases matching TRBD1. Trimming took 5 bases from V and 7 from J; bases not matched to a gene: 10. The CDR3 loop spans 16 amino acids. The germline V gene encodes CDR1 SGDLS and CDR2 YYNGEE. The CDR3 sequence is CASRAQGQGARNEQFF. The CDR3, as DNA: TGTGCCAGCAGGGCCCAGGGACAGGGGGCGAGGAATGAGCAGTTCTTC. The variable domain in full, with the rest retrieved from reference TRBV9 and TRBJ2-1, is DSGVTQTPKHLITATGQRVTLRCSPRSGDLSVYWYQQSLDQGLQFLIQYYNGEERAKGNILERFSAQQFPDLHSELNLSSLELGDSALYFCASRAQGQGARNEQFFGPGTRLTVL.

V is TRBV9 and J is TRBJ2-7; TRBD1 matches 7 bases. V was pared by 0 bases and J by 5 bases, with 2 bases of the junction left unmatched. The germline V gene has CDR1 SGDLS and CDR2 YYNGEE. This CDR3 comprises 13 residues. DNA for the CDR3: TGTGCCAGCAGCGTAGACAGGGGAGACGAGCAGTACTTC. Translated, it gives CASSVDRGDEQYF.

The chain has TRBV5-4 and TRBJ2-2, with D maybe TRBD1 (7 bases). The V and J ends lost 0 bases and 3 bases respectively, with 15 bases between them. CDR1 and CDR2 (germline): SGHNT, YYREEE (reference sequence). CDR3 length: 17 amino acids. Here the CDR3 reads CASSLDVRGADTGELFF. CDR3 nucleotides: TGTGCCAGCAGCTTGGATGTCAGGGGGGCCGACACCGGGGAGCTGTTTTTT.

The CDR3 sequence is CASSIFQAHGYTF. CDR3 nucleotides: TGTGCCAGCAGTATATTCCAGGCCCATGGCTACACCTTC. This sequence joins TRBV12-3 or TRBV12-4 and TRBJ1-2; D gene uncertain. This CDR3 spans 13 amino acids. Trimming cost V 5 bases and J 6 bases, with 13 bases left between them.

The chain recombines TRBV5-6 with TRBJ2-7, with 9 bases lining up with TRBD1. CDR1 and CDR2 from the germline V gene are SGHDT and YYEEEE. This CDR3 contains 16 residues. J was trimmed by 2 bases and V by 0 bases; bases with no gene match: 6. The CDR3 reads CASSLVRGQGTYEQYF. In DNA form, the CDR3 reads TGTGCCAGCAGCTTGGTTAGGGGACAGGGTACCTACGAGCAGTACTTC.

The chain recombines TRBV5-1 with TRBJ1-1; D might be TRBD1 (5 bases). Trimming took 3 bases from V and 1 from J, leaving 25 bases between them. CDR3 length equals 19 residues. The germline CDR1 and CDR2 sequences are SGHRS and YFSETQ. Here the CDR3 DNA reads TGCGCCAGCAGCTCCTCACACTACCGACAGAGCAAGACGAACACTGAAGCTTTCTTT. Translation: CASSSSHYRQSKTNTEAFF.

The chain has TRBV19 and TRBJ1-1, with D tentatively TRBD1 (5 bases). Germline CDR1 LNHDA, CDR2 SQIVND (reference sequence). Trimming removed 1 base from V and 5 bases from J, with 14 bases in between. This CDR3 region has 15 residues. The DNA for the CDR3 is TGTGCCAGTAGTATAGGGGGGAGGGCCGGGACTGAAGCTTTCTTT. This encodes CASSIGGRAGTEAFF.